This TCR beta chain came from a study of T cell changes during pregnancy in multiple sclerosis. Using immunoSEQ multiplex PCR, the repertoire was profiled, and TCRdb retains in-frame clones only, with some absent. The repertoire includes 100,000 to 140,000 clones, about nine tenths of them detected once, and just under 0.8% sits in the top ten. This receptor was identified in a female donor in good health, enrolled as a control in a pregnancy study. The source material was peripheral blood, sampled in the third trimester of pregnancy.

The CDR3 is CASSPTGSEAFF. In DNA, the CDR3 is TGTGCCAGCAGTCCTACGGGGAGTGAAGCTTTCTTT. V is TRBV5-8 and J is TRBJ1-1; no firm D call. Germline V gene lookup returns CDR1 SGHTS and CDR2 YDEGEE. V lost 5 bases, J lost 7 bases, and 12 bases lay in between. This CDR3 region has 12 residues.